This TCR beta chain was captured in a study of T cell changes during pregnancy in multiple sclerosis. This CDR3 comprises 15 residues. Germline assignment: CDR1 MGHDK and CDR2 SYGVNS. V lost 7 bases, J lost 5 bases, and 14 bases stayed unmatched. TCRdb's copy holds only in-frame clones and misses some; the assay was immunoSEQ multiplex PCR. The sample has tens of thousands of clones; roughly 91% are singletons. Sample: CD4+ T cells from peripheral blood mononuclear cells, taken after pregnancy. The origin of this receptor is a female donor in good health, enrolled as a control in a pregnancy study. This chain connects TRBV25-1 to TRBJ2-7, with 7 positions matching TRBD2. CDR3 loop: CASKAPGLLHHEQYF. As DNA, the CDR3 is TGTGCCAGCAAGGCCCCGGGACTACTCCATCACGAGCAGTACTTC.